The clone carrying this T cell receptor (beta chain) was recorded at least ten times. What it binds is not known. This sample is part of a study of T-cell reconstitution after alpha-beta-depleted transplantation in children. Germline-derived CDR1 and CDR2 are LGHNA and YNFKEQ. The CDR3 length is 14 residues. V was cut by 0 bases and J by 0 bases, with 5 bases left in between. Preparing the TCRbeta library involved the use of unique molecular identifiers. From the PCR reads, TCRdb called clonotypes with MiXCR, one entry per CDR3 protein. The sample has 200,000 to 250,000 distinct CDR3 sequences, under 9.5% seen once. The study's findings and limits: Where alpha-beta T cells came from about two months after transplant was reportedly several hundred expanded graft clones. T-cell counts and diversity were attributed mostly to newly produced T cells one year after transplant.

The clonotype was recovered from a male patient younger than 18 who had a stem cell transplant for acute lymphoblastic leukemia, so the T cells may come from the graft donor. Sequencing was performed on PBMCs, mostly from graft donor cells, taken 180 days after TCRalphabeta/CD19-depleted stem cell transplant. J is TRBJ1-1 and V is TRBV4-2, with D unclear. CDR3 region: CASSQELVNTEAFF. In DNA form, the CDR3 reads TGTGCCAGCAGCCAAGAGTTAGTGAACACTGAAGCTTTCTTT.